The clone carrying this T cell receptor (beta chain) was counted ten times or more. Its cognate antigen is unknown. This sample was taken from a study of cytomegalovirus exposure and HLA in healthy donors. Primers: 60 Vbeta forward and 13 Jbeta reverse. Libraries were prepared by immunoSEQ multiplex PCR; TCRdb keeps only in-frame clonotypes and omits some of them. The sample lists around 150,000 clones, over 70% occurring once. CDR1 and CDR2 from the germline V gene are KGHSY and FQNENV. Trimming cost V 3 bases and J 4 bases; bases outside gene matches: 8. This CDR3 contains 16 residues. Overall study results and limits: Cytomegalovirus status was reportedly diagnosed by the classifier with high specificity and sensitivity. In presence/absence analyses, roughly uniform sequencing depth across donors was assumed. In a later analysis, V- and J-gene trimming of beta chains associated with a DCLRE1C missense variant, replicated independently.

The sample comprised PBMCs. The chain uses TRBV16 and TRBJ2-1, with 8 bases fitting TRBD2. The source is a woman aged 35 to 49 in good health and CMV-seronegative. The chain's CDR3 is CASSQLTSVVYNEQFF. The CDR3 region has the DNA TGTGCCAGCAGCCAGTTGACTAGCGTAGTATACAATGAGCAGTTCTTC. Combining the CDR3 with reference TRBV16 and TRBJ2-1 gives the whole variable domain GEEVAQTPKHLVRGEGQKAKLYCAPIKGHSYVFWYQQVLKNEFKFLISFQNENVFDETGMPKERFSAKCLPNSPCSLEIQATKLEDSAVYFCASSQLTSVVYNEQFFGPGTRLTVL.